This T cell receptor beta chain was observed in a study of tumor and adjacent non-tumor tissue in lung cancer. Study results and limitations: TCR diversity was significantly greater in tumor than normal lung tissue.

A modified ARM-PCR protocol with three rounds of nested PCR amplified TCRbeta. TCRdb used MiXCR to reprocess the multiplex PCR reads, holding one entry per CDR3 protein. Altogether just over 200,000 distinct CDR3 sequences are present, 70% to 75% being singletons, with the ten largest covering approximately 25%. In the case of this clonotype: What it binds is unknown. This may stem from a read error, because a much larger clone lies one nucleotide away.

This sample's RNA came from whole unsorted tissue. The sequence was collected from a man in his sixties with non-small cell lung cancer. Sequencing input: lung tumor tissue.

Written as DNA, the CDR3 is TGCGCCAGCAGTGAGCCTGGGACTAGCGGTTACGAGCACTACTTC. This translates into CASSEPGTSGYEHYF. This chain joins TRBV10-2 and TRBJ2-7; 11 bases line up with TRBD2. This CDR3 comprises 15 residues. The V gene's germline CDR1 is WSHSY and CDR2 SAAADI.